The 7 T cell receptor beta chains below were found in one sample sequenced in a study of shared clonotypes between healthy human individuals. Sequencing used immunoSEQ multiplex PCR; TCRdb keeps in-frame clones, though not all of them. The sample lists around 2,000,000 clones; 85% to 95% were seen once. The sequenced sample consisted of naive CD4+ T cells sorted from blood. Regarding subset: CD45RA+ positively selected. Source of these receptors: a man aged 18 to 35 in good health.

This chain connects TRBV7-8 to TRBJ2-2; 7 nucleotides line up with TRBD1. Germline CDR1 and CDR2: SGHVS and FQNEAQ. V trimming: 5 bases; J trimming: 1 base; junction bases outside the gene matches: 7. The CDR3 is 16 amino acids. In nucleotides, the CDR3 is TGTGCCAGCAGCGGACACCGGGACAGGAACACCGGGGAGCTGTTTTTT. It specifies CASSGHRDRNTGELFF.

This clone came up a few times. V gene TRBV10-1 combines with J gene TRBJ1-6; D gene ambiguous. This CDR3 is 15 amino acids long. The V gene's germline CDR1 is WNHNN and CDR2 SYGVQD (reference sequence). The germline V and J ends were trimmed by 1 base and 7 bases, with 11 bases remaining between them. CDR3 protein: CASSEFTGWNSPLHF. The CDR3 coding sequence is TGCGCCAGCAGTGAGTTCACCGGATGGAATTCACCCCTCCACTTT.

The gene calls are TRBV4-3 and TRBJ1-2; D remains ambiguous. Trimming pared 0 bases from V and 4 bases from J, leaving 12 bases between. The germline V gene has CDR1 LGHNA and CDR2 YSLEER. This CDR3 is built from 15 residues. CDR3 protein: CASSQDRGPLYGYTF. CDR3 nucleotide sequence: TGCGCCAGCAGCCAAGATAGAGGACCGCTCTATGGCTACACCTTC.

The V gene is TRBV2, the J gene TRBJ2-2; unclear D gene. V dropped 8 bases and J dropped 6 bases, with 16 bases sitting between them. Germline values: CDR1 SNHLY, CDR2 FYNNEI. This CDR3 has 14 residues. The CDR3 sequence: CASHRIAVSGELFF. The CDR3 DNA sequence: TGTGCCAGCCACAGAATCGCGGTCTCCGGGGAGCTGTTTTTT.

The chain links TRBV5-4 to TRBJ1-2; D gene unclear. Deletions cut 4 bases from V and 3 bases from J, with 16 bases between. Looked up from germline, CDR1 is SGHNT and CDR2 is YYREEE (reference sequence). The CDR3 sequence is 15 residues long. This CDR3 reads CASSPGGGGDYGYTF. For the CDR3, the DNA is TGTGCCAGCAGCCCCGGCGGAGGCGGGGACTATGGCTACACCTTC.

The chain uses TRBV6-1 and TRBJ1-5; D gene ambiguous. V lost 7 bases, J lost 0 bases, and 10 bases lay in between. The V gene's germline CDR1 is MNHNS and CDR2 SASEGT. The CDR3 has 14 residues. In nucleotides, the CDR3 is TGTGCCAGCATCTTGGTCAGTAGCAATCAGCCCCAGCATTTT. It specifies CASILVSSNQPQHF.

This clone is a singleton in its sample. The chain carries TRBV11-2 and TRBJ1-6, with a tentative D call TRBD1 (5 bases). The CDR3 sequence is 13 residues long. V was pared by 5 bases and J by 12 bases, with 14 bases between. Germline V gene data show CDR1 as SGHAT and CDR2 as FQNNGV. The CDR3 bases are TGTGCCAGCAGCCAGAGGGACGCCGGACCCCTCCACTTT. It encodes CASSQRDAGPLHF.